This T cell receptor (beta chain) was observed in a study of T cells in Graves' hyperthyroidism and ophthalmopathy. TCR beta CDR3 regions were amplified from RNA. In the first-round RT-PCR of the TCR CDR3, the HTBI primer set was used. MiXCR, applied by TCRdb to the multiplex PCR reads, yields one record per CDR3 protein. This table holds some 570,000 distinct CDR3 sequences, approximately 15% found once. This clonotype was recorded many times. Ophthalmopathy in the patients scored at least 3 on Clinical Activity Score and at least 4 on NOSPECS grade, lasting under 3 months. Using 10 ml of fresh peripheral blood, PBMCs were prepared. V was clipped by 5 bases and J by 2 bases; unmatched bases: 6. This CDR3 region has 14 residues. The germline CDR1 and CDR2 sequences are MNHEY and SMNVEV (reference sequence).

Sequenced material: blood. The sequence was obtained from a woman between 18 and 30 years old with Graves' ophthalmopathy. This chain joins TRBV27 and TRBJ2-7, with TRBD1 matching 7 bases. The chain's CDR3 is CASSPRQGTYEQYF. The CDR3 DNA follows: TGTGCCAGCAGTCCCCGACAGGGTACCTACGAGCAGTACTTC.